One sample yielded the 27 T cell receptor beta chains listed below, sequenced in a study of radiation and T cells in renal cell carcinoma. The protocol was immunoSEQ multiplex PCR, while the TCRdb copy is restricted to in-frame clones and leaves out a portion. The sample gives fewer than 30,000 clones, about 84% of which show up once; approximately 30% is in the top ten. Time point noted: blood 2 weeks post-SBRT. Treatment in this sample: 15 Gy SBRT to primary tumor, nephrectomy 4 weeks later. The sample was blood, taken from a patient whose treatment included radiotherapy and nephrectomy. The source is a man in his sixties with renal cell carcinoma.

This chain uses TRBV30 with TRBJ1-6; TRBD1 is a possible D gene (5 bases). The CDR3 is made up of 16 amino acids. In germline, CDR1 is GTSNPN, CDR2 SVGIG (reference sequence). Trimming removed 7 bases from V and 0 bases from J, with 16 bases in between. The DNA for the CDR3 is TGTGCCTACCAAAACAGGTTAAGCTCCTATAATTCACCCCTCCACTTT. Translated: CAYQNRLSSYNSPLHF.

The chain uses TRBV7-2 and TRBJ2-3, with 7 bases matching TRBD2. The CDR3 has 14 amino acids. Germline lookup yields CDR1 SGHTA and CDR2 FQGNSA. V trimming: 5 bases; J trimming: 5 bases; junction bases outside the gene matches: 7. CDR3 DNA sequence: TGTGCCAGCAGCGCAGAGCTAGCGGTAGATACGCAGTATTTT. Protein: CASSAELAVDTQYF.

This rearrangement joins TRBV2 to TRBJ2-3; no firm D call. Germline CDR1 is SNHLY and CDR2 is FYNNEI. The CDR3 extends over 12 amino acids. Trimming removed 6 bases from V and 6 bases from J, with 10 bases in between. For the CDR3, the DNA is TGTGCCAGCAGAGCCCTAGAGGATACGCAGTATTTT. This encodes CASRALEDTQYF.

The chain is built from TRBV5-1 and TRBJ2-7, with D tentatively TRBD1 (5 bases). Trimming removed 4 bases from V and 5 bases from J, with 19 bases in between. Per germline, CDR1 SGHRS and CDR2 YFSETQ. The CDR3 sequence is 15 residues long. Written as DNA, the CDR3 is TGCGCCAGCAGCCCCAGCCAGGGTCTCACGCACGAGCAGTACTTC. Protein: CASSPSQGLTHEQYF.

This CDR3 reads CASSLDRTGLYNEQFF. The CDR3, as DNA: TGTGCCAGCAGCTTAGATAGGACAGGGCTCTACAATGAGCAGTTCTTC. J is TRBJ2-1 and V is TRBV11-2; 8 bases are a match to TRBD1. Germline V gene data show CDR1 as SGHAT and CDR2 as FQNNGV. The CDR3 covers 16 residues. Germline trimming cut 0 bases from V and 3 bases from J; bases unmatched to any gene: 4.

The chain has TRBV5-1 and TRBJ2-5; no clear D gene. Germline lookup yields CDR1 SGHRS and CDR2 YFSETQ. V dropped 0 bases and J dropped 1 base, with 7 bases sitting between them. The CDR3 totals 14 residues. The CDR3 sequence is CASSLVAVQETQYF. The CDR3 coding sequence is TGCGCCAGCAGCTTGGTGGCAGTCCAAGAGACCCAGTACTTC.

V and J are TRBV5-5 and TRBJ1-4, with D perhaps TRBD1 (5 bases). Germline CDR1 SGHKS, CDR2 YYEKEE (reference sequence). The CDR3 loop spans 15 amino acids. With 3 bases removed from V and 8 bases from J, the gap between germline ends came to 17 bases. CDR3: CASSSPAGWGEKLFF. DNA for the CDR3: TGTGCCAGCAGCTCCCCTGCAGGGTGGGGCGAAAAACTGTTTTTT.

This chain links TRBV29-1 with TRBJ1-1; D is possibly TRBD1 (6 bases). CDR1 and CDR2 from the germline V gene are SQVTM and ANQGSEA. The CDR3 consists of 14 residues. CDR3 bases: TGCAGTGTAGCGACAGGAGGGTTTCTGACTGAAGCTTTCTTT. Protein: CSVATGGFLTEAFF.

A remark on this clone: Within the sample, other DNA sequences also encode this same CDR3. V gene TRBV10-3 combines with J gene TRBJ2-1; D unresolved. Trimming pared 2 bases from V and 7 bases from J, leaving 9 bases between. The CDR3 covers 13 residues. Germline CDR1 reads ENHRY; CDR2 reads SYGVKD. The CDR3 DNA sequence: TGTGCCATCAGTGAGGGACCCACAAATGAGCAGTTCTTC. As protein: CAISEGPTNEQFF.

The chain employs TRBV6-6 and TRBJ2-1; no clear D gene. CDR3 length equals 14 residues. Germline CDR1 reads MNHNY; CDR2 reads SVGAGI (reference sequence). Trimming removed 8 bases at V and 0 bases at J, with 11 bases between. The DNA of the CDR3 is TGTGCCAGCCTAGGCCAGAGCTCCTACAATGAGCAGTTCTTC. Encoded protein: CASLGQSSYNEQFF.

DNA of the CDR3: TGTGCCAGCAGCTCCCCCCTAGCGTCGACTACCTACGAGCAGTACTTC. Translating it yields CASSSPLASTTYEQYF. The gene calls are TRBV7-9 and TRBJ2-7; the D gene is possibly TRBD2 (6 bases). Trimming removed 4 bases from V and 2 bases from J, with 18 bases in between. The CDR3 is 16 amino acids. Germline values: CDR1 SEHNR, CDR2 FQNEAQ (reference sequence).

A remark on this clone: Other DNA sequences in this sample translate to the same CDR3. The chain employs TRBV27 and TRBJ1-6; D is undetermined. Trimming left V 5 bases short and J 1 base short, with 12 bases between. Germline lookup yields CDR1 MNHEY and CDR2 SMNVEV (reference sequence). This CDR3 has 16 amino acids. This CDR3 reads CASSLGGGSYNSPLHF. CDR3 DNA sequence: TGTGCCAGCAGTCTAGGCGGAGGGTCCTATAATTCACCCCTCCACTTT.

V usage is TRBV11-2 and J usage is TRBJ2-2; the D gene is possibly TRBD1 (6 bases). Per the germline V gene, CDR1 is SGHAT and CDR2 is FQNNGV. The CDR3 is 16 amino acids. The V end was cut by 5 bases, the J end by 0 bases, with 13 bases between. The CDR3 coding sequence is TGTGCCAGCAGCCAGGACAGAGTAACGAACACCGGGGAGCTGTTTTTT. Amino acid sequence: CASSQDRVTNTGELFF.

The V gene is TRBV7-2, the J gene TRBJ2-3; TRBD1 might be the D (6 bases). The V and J ends lost 1 base and 2 bases respectively, with 13 bases between them. Germline CDR1 SGHTA, CDR2 FQGNSA. The CDR3 runs 16 residues. For the CDR3, the DNA is TGTGCCAGCAGCTTAGATGTTGGGGGCCCCACAGATACGCAGTATTTT. Its protein is CASSLDVGGPTDTQYF.

The table lists this clone with a count of one. The CDR3 DNA reads as TGTGCCAGCAGCCACACAGGGGGCGGGTACGAGCAGTACTTC. Encoded protein: CASSHTGGGYEQYF. The rearrangement uses TRBV11-1 and TRBJ2-7; 9 nucleotides align to TRBD1. This CDR3 has 14 residues. The V segment lost 5 bases and the J segment 4 bases; nucleotides outside the gene matches: 6. Germline V lookup: CDR1 SGHAT, CDR2 FQDESV (reference sequence).

This chain connects TRBV5-1 to TRBJ2-1; 7 bases line up with TRBD1. This CDR3 contains 15 residues. V trimming: 0 bases; J trimming: 6 bases; junction bases outside the gene matches: 6. CDR1 and CDR2 (germline): SGHRS, YFSETQ. The CDR3, as DNA: TGCGCCAGCAGCTTGGCCGGGACAGAGGGCAATGAGCAGTTCTTC. Translated, it gives CASSLAGTEGNEQFF.

Note on this clone: Relative to the germline gene, one junction end is altered; a read error may explain this. V gene TRBV2 combines with J gene TRBJ2-7; D is possibly TRBD1 (6 bases). Germline CDR1 reads SNHLY; CDR2 reads FYNNEI. The CDR3 is 11 amino acids. The CDR3 here is CASSEYAGARF. CDR3 DNA sequence: TGTGCCAGCAGTGAATACGCAGGGGCCCGCTTC.

This clone was counted a single time. V is TRBV12-5 and J is TRBJ2-5, with 11 nucleotides matching TRBD2. This CDR3 has 15 residues. CDR1 and CDR2 (germline): LGHNT, FRNRAP. The J segment lost 3 bases and the V segment lost 8 bases, leaving 8 bases of the junction unmatched. CDR3 in DNA: TGTGCTAGTACACTAGCGGGAGAAATGGAAGAGACCCAGTACTTC. Translating it yields CASTLAGEMEETQYF.

The chain uses TRBV18 and TRBJ2-6; D is ambiguous. CDR1 and CDR2 from the germline V gene are KGHSH and LQKENI. Trimming shortened V by 9 bases and J by 2 bases, and 14 bases separated the two germline ends. There are 15 residues in the CDR3. In DNA, the CDR3 is TGTGCCAGTTTGAAGCAGGCGGCTGGGGCCAACGTCCTGACTTTC. Translating gives CASLKQAAGANVLTF.

The chain employs TRBV5-1 and TRBJ1-2, with TRBD1 identical over 8 bases. Unmatched junction bases numbered 17, after V lost 5 bases and J lost 8 bases. Germline CDR1 is SGHRS and CDR2 is YFSETQ. The CDR3 is 16 amino acids. CDR3 sequence: CASSRLTTGVGAGYTF. The CDR3 nucleotides are TGCGCCAGCAGTCGACTAACGACAGGGGTGGGTGCCGGCTACACCTTC.

The V call is TRBV2, the J call TRBJ1-6; D gene ambiguous. Trimming pared 7 bases from V and 6 bases from J, leaving 10 bases between. CDR3 length: 13 residues. Germline V CDR1 and CDR2: SNHLY, FYNNEI. The CDR3 sequence: CASIRERNSPLHF. CDR3 nucleotides: TGTGCCAGCATCCGGGAACGTAATTCACCCCTCCACTTT.

The chain joins TRBV7-8 to TRBJ2-7; a possible D gene is TRBD1 (6 bases). Looked up from germline, CDR1 is SGHVS and CDR2 is FQNEAQ. V was trimmed by 3 bases and J by 2 bases, leaving 11 bases between them. This CDR3 comprises 14 residues. CDR3 sequence (DNA): TGTGCCAGCAGCTTCAACAGGGACACCTACGAGCAGTACTTC. Its translation: CASSFNRDTYEQYF.

Comment on this clone: The junction departs from the called germline gene at one end, perhaps through a read error. The chain is built from TRBV7-7 and TRBJ2-1; tentatively, D is TRBD2 (6 bases). The CDR3 is 14 amino acids. The V gene's germline CDR1 is SSHAT and CDR2 FNYEAQ (reference sequence). The CDR3: CASSINRDFNEQFF. Written as DNA, the CDR3 is TGTGCTAGCAGCATAAACCGGGACTTTAATGAGCAGTTCTTC.

V and J are TRBV5-1 and TRBJ2-6, with 7 bases fitting TRBD1. With V trimmed by 5 bases and J by 0 bases, 5 bases remained unmatched. The CDR3 extends over 16 amino acids. Germline V gives CDR1 SGHRS, CDR2 YFSETQ. Here the CDR3 DNA reads TGCGCCAGCAGTCCGTACAGGGGCTCTGGGGCCAACGTCCTGACTTTC. Residues: CASSPYRGSGANVLTF.

This rearrangement joins TRBV21-1 to TRBJ2-3; TRBD2 reflects the table's D call only, with no check against the DNA. TRBV21-1 constitutes a pseudogene. This CDR3 comprises 17 residues. In DNA form, the CDR3 reads TGTGCCAGCAGCAAAGGCAGGGCTAGCGGGAGTCTAGATACGCAGTATTTT. It codes for CASSKGRASGSLDTQYF.

The chain uses TRBV4-1 and TRBJ2-1; D perhaps matches TRBD1 (6 bases). Germline CDR1 MGHRA, CDR2 YSYEKL. The V end was cut by 5 bases, the J end by 2 bases, with 22 bases between. There are 18 residues in the CDR3. The CDR3 region has the DNA TGCGCCAGCAGCGTGCCAGGGGTGGAGCGGAGACCCTACAATGAGCAGTTCTTC. It is translated as CASSVPGVERRPYNEQFF.

The chain recombines TRBV5-5 with TRBJ2-2, with D unclear. CDR1 SGHKS and CDR2 YYEKEE come from the germline V gene (reference sequence). The CDR3 has 13 amino acids. Trimming left V 5 bases short and J 6 bases short, with 11 bases between. The CDR3 reads CASSRTGPGELFF. CDR3 coding DNA: TGTGCCAGCAGTCGGACCGGGCCCGGGGAGCTGTTTTTT.